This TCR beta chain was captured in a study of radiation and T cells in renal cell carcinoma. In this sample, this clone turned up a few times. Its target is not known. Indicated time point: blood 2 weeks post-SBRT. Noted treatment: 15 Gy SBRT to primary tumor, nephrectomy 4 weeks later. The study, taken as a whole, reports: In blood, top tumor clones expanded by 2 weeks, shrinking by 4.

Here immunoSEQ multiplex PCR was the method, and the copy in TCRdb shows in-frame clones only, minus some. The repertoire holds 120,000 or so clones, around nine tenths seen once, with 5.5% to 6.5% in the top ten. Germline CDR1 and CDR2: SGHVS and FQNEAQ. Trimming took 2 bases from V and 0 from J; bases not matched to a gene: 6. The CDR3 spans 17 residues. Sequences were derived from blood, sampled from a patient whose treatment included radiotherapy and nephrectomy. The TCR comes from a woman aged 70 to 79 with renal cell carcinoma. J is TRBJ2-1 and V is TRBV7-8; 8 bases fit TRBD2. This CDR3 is CASSLLPGGSSYNEQFF. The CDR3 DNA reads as TGTGCCAGCAGCTTACTCCCGGGGGGGAGCTCCTACAATGAGCAGTTCTTC.